This T cell receptor beta chain was identified during a study of control samples from healthy donors and cancer patients. TCRdb's copy holds only in-frame clones and misses some; the assay was immunoSEQ multiplex PCR. Here the sample spans approximately 160,000 clones, 75% to 95% being singletons. Trimming took off 0 bases at V and 7 bases at J, with 12 bases between the two ends. There are 14 residues in the CDR3. Germline V gives CDR1 LNHNV, CDR2 YYDKDF (reference sequence). This rearrangement joins TRBV15 to TRBJ1-1, with D maybe TRBD1 (5 bases). The clonotype was recovered from a woman aged 35 to 49 in good health. The sample was blood. CDR3 in DNA: TGTGCCACCAGCAGAGATGGGGGTTCGCTTGAAGCTTTCTTT. Its protein product is CATSRDGGSLEAFF.